The present T cell receptor beta chain was sequenced within a study of blood T cells in healthy people across ages. A sample-barcoded 5' primer and a J-beta primer mix were used in a second PCR of roughly 7 to 12 cycles. MiXCR, run by TCRdb on the 5' RACE reads, gives a single entry per CDR3 protein. The table has some 920,000 distinct CDR3 sequences, roughly 51% seen once. Only a few counts were recorded for this clonotype. The clonotype originates from a woman in her fifties or sixties in good health. The sample was blood.

The CDR3 nucleotides are TGTGCCAGCAGCCGCACTAGCGGACCGTACCAAGAGACCCAGTACTTC. Translation: CASSRTSGPYQETQYF. V gene TRBV7-9 combines with J gene TRBJ2-5; 8 nucleotides align to TRBD2. The trim removed 5 bases at V and 0 bases at J, leaving 8 bases unmatched. The germline V gene has CDR1 SEHNR and CDR2 FQNEAQ (reference sequence). The CDR3 extends over 16 amino acids.